What follows describes a single TCR beta chain. What it recognizes is unknown. Sequenced by immunoSEQ multiplex PCR; TCRdb stores in-frame clones only, minus some. The table lists a few hundred thousand clones, 90% of them singletons, with under 4.5% in the top ten. These data are taken from a study of Ad26.COV2.S vaccination and SARS-CoV-2 variants. Overall study results and limits: Spike-specific TCR breadth was greater in vaccine than placebo recipients. Measurements of TCR breadth and depth may have given underestimates of the total T cell responses.

Treatment noted: some 19 received Ad26.COV2.S at low or high dose, single or two shots; a few received placebo; per-sample allocation not given. Specimen acquisition occurred on day 63 following the initial vaccine or placebo injection. Sample: peripheral blood, taken in a trial of Ad26.COV2.S vaccine versus placebo. The clonotype was recovered from a person between 18 and 65 years old who received the Ad26.COV2.S COVID-19 vaccine or a placebo.

The CDR3 loop is CASSLSERAARYEQYF. For the CDR3, the DNA is TGTGCCAGCAGCTTAAGTGAGCGGGCGGCGCGGTACGAGCAGTACTTC. The chain carries TRBV7-2 and TRBJ2-7; TRBD2 might be the D (6 bases). The CDR3 spans 16 residues. V was trimmed by 2 bases and J by 4 bases, leaving 18 bases between them. From germline, CDR1 is SGHTA and CDR2 FQGNSA.